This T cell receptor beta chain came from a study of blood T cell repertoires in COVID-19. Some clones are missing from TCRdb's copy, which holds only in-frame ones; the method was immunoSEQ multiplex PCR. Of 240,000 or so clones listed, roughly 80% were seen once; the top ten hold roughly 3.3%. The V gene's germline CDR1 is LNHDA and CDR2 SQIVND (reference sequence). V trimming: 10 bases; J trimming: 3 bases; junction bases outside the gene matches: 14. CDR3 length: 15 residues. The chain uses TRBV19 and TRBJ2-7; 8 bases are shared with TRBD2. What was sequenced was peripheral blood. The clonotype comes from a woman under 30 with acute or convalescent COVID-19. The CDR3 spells CATSRLASGLYEQYF. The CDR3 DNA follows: TGTGCCACCTCTCGGTTGGCTAGCGGGCTCTACGAGCAGTACTTC. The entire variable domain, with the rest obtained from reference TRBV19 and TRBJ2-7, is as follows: DGGITQSPKYLFRKEGQNVTLSCEQNLNHDAMYWYRQDPGQGLRLIYYSQIVNDFQKGDIAEGYSVSREKKESFPLTVTSAQKNPTAFYLCATSRLASGLYEQYFGPGTRLTVT.